Listed here is a single T cell receptor (beta chain). Its antigen is unidentified. Germline-derived CDR1 and CDR2 are ENHRY and SYGVKD. V gave up 5 bases and J gave up 6 bases; unmatched junction bases: 8. This CDR3 contains 15 residues. The record originates from a study of PD-1 blockade in classical Hodgkin lymphoma. Looking at the study overall: Every 2 weeks, patients had 3 mg/kg nivolumab intravenously.

Study results and limitations: Partial responders and progressors had significantly lower baseline TCR diversity. Diversity in CD4+ TCRs, unlike that measured in CD8+ TCRs, had risen significantly by C4D1.

Noted time point: cycle 4 day 1 (C4D1), after less than 7 weeks of nivolumab. All patients relapsed after autologous stem cell transplantation, and brentuximab vedotin exposure varied. Generated by immunoSEQ multiplex PCR, the TCRdb table keeps only in-frame clones and is missing some. The sample lists approximately 93,000 clones, roughly 73% seen once, with about 9.4% in the top ten. The genes are TRBV10-3 and TRBJ2-1, with 9 bases identical to TRBD2. This receptor was obtained from a human donor with classical Hodgkin lymphoma. The sequencing here drew on peripheral blood mononuclear cells (PBMCs), taken before the fourth cycle of nivolumab. This CDR3 is CAISLVAGAGNEQFF. CDR3 nucleotide sequence: TGTGCCATCAGTCTCGTAGCGGGAGCGGGCAATGAGCAGTTCTTC.